This TCR beta chain was documented in a study of T cells in localized non-small cell lung cancer. Notes on the study in general: Clonality peaked in uninvolved adjacent lung rather than tumor. The study sequenced only one region of the tumor. As a result, intratumor heterogeneity could not be excluded and remains possible. For the top 100 tumor clones, a median about 62 also appeared in adjacent lung. Higher adjacent-lung clonality was associated with shorter survival.

The CDR3 totals 13 residues. Germline V gene lookup returns CDR1 SGHTA and CDR2 FQGNSA. The V and J ends lost 2 bases and 4 bases respectively, with 9 bases between them. Sequencing was performed with immunoSEQ multiplex PCR; in TCRdb, only in-frame clones are kept and a portion is missing. This table has some 19,000 clones, about nine tenths appearing once. Note on this clone: Its antigen is unknown.

The rearrangement joins TRBV7-2 to TRBJ2-7; D may be TRBD2 (5 bases). The sample was peripheral blood, taken before any cancer treatment. This clonotype was obtained from a male donor at least 60 years old with stage I squamous cell lung carcinoma. CDR3 DNA sequence: TGTGCCAGCAGCTTATCCCCGGGGTACGAGCAGTACTTC. Amino acid sequence: CASSLSPGYEQYF.